This T cell receptor beta chain was recorded in a study of blood T cell repertoires in COVID-19. The overall study: Whether acute or convalescent, the COVID-19 samples came from the United States, Italy and Spain.

Germline V gene sequence: CDR1 MNHEY, CDR2 SVGAGI. The CDR3 sequence is 13 residues long. V was cut by 3 bases and J by 1 base, with 6 bases left in between. Data came from immunoSEQ multiplex PCR; TCRdb stores just in-frame clones and leaves some out. Altogether 300,000 or so clones are present, 89% being singletons, with the ten largest covering 2.9%. This clonotype originated in a woman aged 50 to 60 who had been exposed to COVID-19. The sequenced material came from PBMCs or T cells enriched from blood (not recorded which). The rearrangement joins TRBV6-5 to TRBJ1-1, with no clear D. The CDR3 DNA follows: TGTGCCAGCAGTTATCGGGGGAACACTGAAGCTTTCTTT. It specifies CASSYRGNTEAFF.